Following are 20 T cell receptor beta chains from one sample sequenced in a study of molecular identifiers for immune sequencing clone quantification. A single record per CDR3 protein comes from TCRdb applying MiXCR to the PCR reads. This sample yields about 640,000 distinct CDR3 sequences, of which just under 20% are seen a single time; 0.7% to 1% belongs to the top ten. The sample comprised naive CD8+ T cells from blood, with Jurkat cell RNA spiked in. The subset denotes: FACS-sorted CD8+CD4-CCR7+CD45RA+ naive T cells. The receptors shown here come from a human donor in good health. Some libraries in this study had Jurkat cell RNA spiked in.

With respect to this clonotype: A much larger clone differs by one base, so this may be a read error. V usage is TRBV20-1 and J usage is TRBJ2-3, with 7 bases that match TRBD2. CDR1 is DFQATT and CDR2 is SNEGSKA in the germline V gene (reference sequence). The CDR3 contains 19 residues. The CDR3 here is CGAREGRLAAITSTDTQYF. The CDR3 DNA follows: TGCGGTGCTAGAGAAGGGAGGCTAGCGGCAATAACTAGCACAGATACGCAGTATTTT.

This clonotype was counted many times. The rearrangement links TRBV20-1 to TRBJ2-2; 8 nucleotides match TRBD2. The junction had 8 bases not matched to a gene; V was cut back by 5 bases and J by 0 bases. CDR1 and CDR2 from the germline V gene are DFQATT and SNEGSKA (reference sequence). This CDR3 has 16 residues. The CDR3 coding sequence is TGCAGTGCTTATCCCCTGACTAGCGCGAACACCGGGGAGCTGTTTTTT. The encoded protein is CSAYPLTSANTGELFF.

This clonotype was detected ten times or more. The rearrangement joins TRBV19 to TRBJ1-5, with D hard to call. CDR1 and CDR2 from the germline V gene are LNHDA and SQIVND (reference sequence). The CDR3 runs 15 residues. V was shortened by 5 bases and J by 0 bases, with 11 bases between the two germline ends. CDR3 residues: CASSLTDYSNQPQHF. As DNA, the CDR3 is TGTGCCAGTAGTCTTACAGACTATAGCAATCAGCCCCAGCATTTT.

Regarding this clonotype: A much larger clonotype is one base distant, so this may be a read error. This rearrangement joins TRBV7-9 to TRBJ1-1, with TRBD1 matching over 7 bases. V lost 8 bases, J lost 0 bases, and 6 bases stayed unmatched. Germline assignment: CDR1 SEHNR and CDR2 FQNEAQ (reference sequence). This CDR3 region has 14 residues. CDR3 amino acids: CASGSGQMNTEAFF. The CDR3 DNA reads TGTGCCAGCGGCTCGGGACAGATGAACACTGAAGCTTTCTTT.

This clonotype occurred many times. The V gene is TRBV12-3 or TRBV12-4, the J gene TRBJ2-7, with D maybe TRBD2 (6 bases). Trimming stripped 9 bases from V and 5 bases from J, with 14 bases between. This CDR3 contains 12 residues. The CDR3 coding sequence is TGTGCCAGAGCGGGCAGGAGGGACGAGCAGTACTTC. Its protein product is CARAGRRDEQYF.

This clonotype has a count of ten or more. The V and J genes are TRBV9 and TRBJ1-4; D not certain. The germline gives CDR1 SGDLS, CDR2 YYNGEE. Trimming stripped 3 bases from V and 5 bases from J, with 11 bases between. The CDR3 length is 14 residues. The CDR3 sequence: CASSAGSQNEKLFF. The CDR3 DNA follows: TGTGCCAGCAGCGCCGGGTCTCAGAATGAAAAACTGTTTTTT.

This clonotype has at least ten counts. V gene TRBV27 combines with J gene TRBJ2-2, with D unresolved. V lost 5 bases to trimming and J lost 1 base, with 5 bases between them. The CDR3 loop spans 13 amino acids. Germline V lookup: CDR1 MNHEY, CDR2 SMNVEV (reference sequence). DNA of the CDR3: TGTGCCAGCAGTCTAGGGAACACCGGGGAGCTGTTTTTT. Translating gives CASSLGNTGELFF.

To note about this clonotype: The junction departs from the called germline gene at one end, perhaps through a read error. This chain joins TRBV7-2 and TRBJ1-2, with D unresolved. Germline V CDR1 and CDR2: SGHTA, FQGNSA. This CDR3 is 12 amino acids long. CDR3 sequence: CASSLAGDGYSF. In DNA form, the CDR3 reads TGTGCCAGCAGCTTAGCTGGAGATGGCTACTCCTTC. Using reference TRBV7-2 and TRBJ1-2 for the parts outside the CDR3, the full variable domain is GAGVSQSPSNKVTEKGKDVELRCDPISGHTALYWYRQSLGQGLEFLIYFQGNSAPDKSGLPSDRFSAERTGGSVSTLTIQRTQQEDSAVYLCASSLAGDGYSFGSGTRLTVV.

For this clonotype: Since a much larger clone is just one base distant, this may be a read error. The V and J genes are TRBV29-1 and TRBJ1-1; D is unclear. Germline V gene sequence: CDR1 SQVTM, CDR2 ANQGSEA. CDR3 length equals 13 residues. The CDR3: CSVDRTGNAEAFF. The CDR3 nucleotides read TGCAGCGTTGACAGGACGGGGAACGCTGAAGCTTTCTTT.

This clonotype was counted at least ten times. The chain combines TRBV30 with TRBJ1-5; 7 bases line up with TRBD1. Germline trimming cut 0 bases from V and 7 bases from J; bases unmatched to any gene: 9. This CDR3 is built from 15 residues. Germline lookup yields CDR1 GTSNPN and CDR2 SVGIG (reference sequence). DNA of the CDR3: TGTGCCTGGAGTGTACGAGGGGGCGCAGGACAGCCCCAGCATTTT. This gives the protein CAWSVRGGAGQPQHF.

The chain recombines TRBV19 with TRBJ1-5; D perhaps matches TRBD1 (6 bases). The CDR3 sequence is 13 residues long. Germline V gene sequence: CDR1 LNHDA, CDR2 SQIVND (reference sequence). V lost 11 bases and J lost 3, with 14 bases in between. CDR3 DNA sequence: TGTGCCGGGGGGCTACAGAACAATCAGCCCCAGCATTTT. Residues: CAGGLQNNQPQHF.

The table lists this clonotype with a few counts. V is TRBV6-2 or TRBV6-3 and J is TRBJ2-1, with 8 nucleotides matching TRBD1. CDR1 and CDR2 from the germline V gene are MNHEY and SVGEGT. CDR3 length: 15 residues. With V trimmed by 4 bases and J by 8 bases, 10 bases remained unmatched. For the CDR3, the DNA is TGTGCCAGCAGTTCCCTCATAACAGGGGGAGATGAGCAGTTCTTC. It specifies CASSSLITGGDEQFF.

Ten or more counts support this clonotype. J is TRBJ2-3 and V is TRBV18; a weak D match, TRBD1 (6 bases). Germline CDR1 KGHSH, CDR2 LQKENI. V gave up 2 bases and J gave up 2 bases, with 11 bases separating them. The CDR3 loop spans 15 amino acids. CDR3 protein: CASSPGQRFTDTQYF. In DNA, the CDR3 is TGTGCCAGCTCACCAGGACAGAGGTTCACAGATACGCAGTATTTT. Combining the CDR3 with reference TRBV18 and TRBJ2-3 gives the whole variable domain NAGVMQNPRHLVRRRGQEARLRCSPMKGHSHVYWYRQLPEEGLKFMVYLQKENIIDESGMPKERFSAEFPKEGPSILRIQQVVRGDSAAYFCASSPGQRFTDTQYFGPGTRLTVL.

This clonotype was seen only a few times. The CDR3 spells CASRTLGQGNEQFF. CDR3 DNA: TGTGCCAGCCGAACTTTGGGACAGGGTAATGAGCAGTTCTTC. V usage is TRBV27 and J usage is TRBJ2-1, with 9 bases that match TRBD1. The CDR3 is 14 residues long. CDR1 is MNHEY, CDR2 SMNVEV, per germline (reference sequence). Trimming took 8 bases from V and 7 from J; bases not matched to a gene: 9.

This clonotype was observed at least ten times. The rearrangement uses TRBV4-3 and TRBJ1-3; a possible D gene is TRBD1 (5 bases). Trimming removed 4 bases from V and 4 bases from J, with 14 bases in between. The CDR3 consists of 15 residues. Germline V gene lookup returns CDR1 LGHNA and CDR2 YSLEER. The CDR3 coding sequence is TGCGCCAGCAGCCCCGGGGCAGGGCAAGGAAACACCATATATTTT. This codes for CASSPGAGQGNTIYF.

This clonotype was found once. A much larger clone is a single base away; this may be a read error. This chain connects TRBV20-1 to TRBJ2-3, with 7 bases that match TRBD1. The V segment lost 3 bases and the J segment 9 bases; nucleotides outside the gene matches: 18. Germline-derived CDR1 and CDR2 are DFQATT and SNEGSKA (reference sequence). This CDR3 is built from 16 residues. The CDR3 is CSARLTGDGASWTQYF. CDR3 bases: TGCAGTGCTAGGCTTACAGGGGACGGGGCCTCGTGGACGCAGTATTTT.

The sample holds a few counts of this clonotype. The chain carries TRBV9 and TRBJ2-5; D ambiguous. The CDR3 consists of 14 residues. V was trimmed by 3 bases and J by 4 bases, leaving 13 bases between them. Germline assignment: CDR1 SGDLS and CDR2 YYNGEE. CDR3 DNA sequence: TGTGCCAGCAGCGCCATGGGCGGCCCAGAGACCCAGTACTTC. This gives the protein CASSAMGGPETQYF.

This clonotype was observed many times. The CDR3, as DNA: TGCGCCAGCAGCCACCATGCGGGGGAGCAGTACTTC. The encoded protein is CASSHHAGEQYF. This chain links TRBV4-1 with TRBJ2-7, with D possibly TRBD2 on 6 matching bases. This CDR3 has 12 residues. Looked up from germline, CDR1 is MGHRA and CDR2 is YSYEKL. Trimming shortened V by 3 bases and J by 7 bases, and 10 bases separated the two germline ends.

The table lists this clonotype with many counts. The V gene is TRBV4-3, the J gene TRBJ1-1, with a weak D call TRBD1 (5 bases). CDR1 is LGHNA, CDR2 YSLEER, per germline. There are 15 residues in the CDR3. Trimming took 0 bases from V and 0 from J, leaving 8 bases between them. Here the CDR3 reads CASSQDGTMNTEAFF. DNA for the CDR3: TGCGCCAGCAGCCAAGACGGGACCATGAACACTGAAGCTTTCTTT.

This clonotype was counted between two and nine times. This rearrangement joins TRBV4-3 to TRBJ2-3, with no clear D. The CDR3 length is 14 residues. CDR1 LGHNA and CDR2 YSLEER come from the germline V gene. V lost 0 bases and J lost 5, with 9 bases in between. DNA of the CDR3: TGCGCCAGCAGCCAAGACACGGTACGAGATACGCAGTATTTT. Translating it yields CASSQDTVRDTQYF.